Each of the 4 T cell receptor beta chains below was sequenced from the same sample in a study of identical twins. TCRdb reprocessed the 5' RACE reads via MiXCR and lists one record per CDR3 protein. Of about 890,000 distinct CDR3 sequences in the sample, roughly an eighth were seen once. The same specimen was also included in a second study, on yellow fever vaccine responses in identical twins.

Specimen: PBMCs. Receptor source: a woman in her late teens or twenties in good health.

This rearrangement joins TRBV7-9 to TRBJ2-7; D call uncertain. Germline CDR1 is SEHNR and CDR2 is FQNEAQ (reference sequence). The CDR3 loop spans 14 amino acids. Trimming took off 0 bases at V and 2 bases at J, with 8 bases between the two ends. CDR3 in amino acids: CASSLAPEAYEQYF. The DNA for the CDR3 is TGTGCCAGCAGCTTAGCTCCGGAAGCCTACGAGCAGTACTTC.

This clonotype was found many times. The chain's CDR3 is CSASPRGSFGEQFF. As DNA, the CDR3 is TGCAGTGCTAGCCCGAGGGGTAGCTTTGGTGAGCAGTTCTTC. The chain employs TRBV20-1 and TRBJ2-1; D is tentatively TRBD1 or TRBD2 (5 bases each). V shed 3 bases and J shed 9 bases, with 18 bases lying between them. Per the germline V gene, CDR1 is DFQATT and CDR2 is SNEGSKA (reference sequence). The CDR3 runs 14 residues.

This clonotype appeared a few times. V usage is TRBV7-8 and J usage is TRBJ2-3; either TRBD1 or TRBD2 may supply D (6 bases each). Trimming pared 1 base from V and 6 bases from J, leaving 20 bases between. This CDR3 comprises 17 residues. Germline lookup yields CDR1 SGHVS and CDR2 FQNEAQ. DNA of the CDR3: TGTGCCAGCAGCTTAGTGCGGGCCGGGGGCCTCTTTGATACGCAGTATTTT. Its protein is CASSLVRAGGLFDTQYF.

This clonotype was detected only a few times. V gene TRBV24-1 combines with J gene TRBJ2-2, with D unclear. The CDR3 is made up of 14 amino acids. In germline, CDR1 is KGHDR, CDR2 SFDVKD. The ends were cut back, 0 bases at V and 3 bases at J, with 4 bases in the middle. This CDR3 is CATSDLIDTGELFF. The CDR3 nucleotides read TGTGCCACCAGTGATTTGATTGACACCGGGGAGCTGTTTTTT.